Listed below are T cell receptor beta chains from one sample, sequenced in a study of cytomegalovirus exposure and HLA in healthy donors. Data came from immunoSEQ multiplex PCR; TCRdb stores just in-frame clones and leaves some out. The table lists around 150,000 clones, roughly nine tenths of them singletons. Input material: PBMCs. The source is a man younger than 35 in good health and CMV-seronegative. The CDR3 runs from the conserved cysteine through the conserved F or W. The D gene is left open where the match is weak. Only part of the rows carry a size: once, few, many, or a class if the clone is expanded.

D gene | J gene | clone size | V gene | CDR3 protein | CDR3 DNA
. | TRBJ1-4 | . | TRBV7-2 | CASSLDSVELFF | TGTGCCAGCAGCTTAGATTCAGTCGAACTGTTTTTT
TRBD1 | TRBJ1-2 | . | TRBV18 | CASSPVAGGDGYTF | TGTGCCAGCTCACCAGTAGCAGGGGGCGATGGCTACACCTTC
TRBD1 | TRBJ2-4 | . | TRBV30 | CAWELRGPGNIQYF | TGTGCCTGGGAGCTTAGGGGGCCTGGGAACATTCAGTACTTC
. | TRBJ1-4 | . | TRBV5-6 | CASSNSGRGWNEKLFF | TGTGCCAGCAGCAATTCCGGCAGGGGATGGAATGAAAAACTGTTTTTT
. | TRBJ1-1 | . | TRBV15 | CATSPPRRGGRAFF | TGTGCCACCAGCCCCCCCCGAAGGGGCGGGAGAGCTTTCTTT
TRBD1 | TRBJ1-1 | . | TRBV5-1 | CASSWRDRDTEAFF | TGCGCCAGCAGCTGGCGGGACAGGGACACTGAAGCTTTCTTT
. | TRBJ2-3 | . | TRBV7-9 | CASSGGLHTDTQYF | TGTGCCAGCAGCGGGGGCTTACACACAGATACGCAGTATTTT
. | TRBJ2-1 | . | TRBV10-3 | CATQGGEVAYNEQFF | TGTGCCACCCAGGGCGGAGAGGTCGCCTACAATGAGCAGTTCTTC
. | TRBJ1-6 | . | TRBV5-1 | CASKVGSYNSPLHF | TGCGCCAGCAAAGTCGGGTCCTATAATTCACCCCTCCACTTT
TRBD2 | TRBJ2-1 | . | TRBV6-5 | CASSWVGLAVNEQFF | TGTGCCAGCAGTTGGGTCGGGCTAGCGGTCAATGAGCAGTTCTTC
. | TRBJ1-4 | . | TRBV5-1 | CASSIAPGGYGNEKLFF | TGCGCCAGCAGCATTGCTCCGGGAGGCTACGGTAATGAAAAACTGTTTTTT
. | TRBJ2-3 | . | TRBV9 | CASSTGGVNTDTQYF | TGTGCCAGCAGCACCGGGGGAGTTAACACAGATACGCAGTATTTT
. | TRBJ2-3 | . | TRBV5-4 | CASSPGSTDTQYF | TGTGCCAGCAGCCCGGGAAGCACAGATACGCAGTATTTT
TRBD1 | TRBJ1-1 | . | TRBV18 | CASSPDRVSAEAFF | TGTGCCAGCTCACCAGACAGGGTCTCCGCTGAAGCTTTCTTT
. | TRBJ2-7 | . | TRBV19 | CASSSPPSEQYF | TGTGCCAGTAGTAGTCCTCCCTCCGAGCAGTACTTC
. | TRBJ1-2 | . | TRBV18 | CASSPQDKGGYTF | TGTGCCAGCTCACCGCAGGACAAGGGTGGCTACACCTTC
. | TRBJ2-3 | . | TRBV27 | CASSLFPGTDTQYF | TGTGCCAGCAGTTTGTTCCCAGGGACAGATACGCAGTATTTT
. | TRBJ2-2 | . | TRBV5-6 | CASSLFEPGELFF | TGTGCCAGCAGCTTGTTTGAGCCCGGGGAGCTGTTTTTT
TRBD2 | TRBJ2-1 | . | TRBV5-1 | CASSSGLAGLVEQFF | TGCGCCAGCAGCTCCGGACTAGCGGGATTGGTCGAGCAGTTCTTC
. | TRBJ1-2 | . | TRBV9 | CASSGGTGWYGYTF | TGTGCCAGCAGCGGCGGCACCGGATGGTATGGCTACACCTTC
. | TRBJ2-1 | . | TRBV9 | CASSVAGRGTYNEQFF | TGTGCCAGCAGCGTAGCTGGCAGGGGAACCTACAATGAGCAGTTCTTC
TRBD1 | TRBJ1-2 | few | TRBV6-5 | CASRRTGDGYTF | TGTGCCAGCAGGAGGACAGGGGATGGCTACACCTTC
. | TRBJ2-3 | once | TRBV9 | CASSYSGLSTDTQYF | TGTGCCAGCAGCTATAGCGGCCTTAGCACAGATACGCAGTATTTT
TRBD1 | TRBJ1-2 | . | TRBV7-9 | CASSPTGDGYTF | TGTGCCAGCAGCCCCACAGGGGATGGCTACACCTTC
TRBD1 | TRBJ1-4 | . | TRBV5-1 | CASSGTGSDNEKLFF | TGCGCCAGCAGCGGGACAGGGTCCGATAATGAAAAACTGTTTTTT
TRBD1 | TRBJ1-5 | . | TRBV19 | CASSWGQGPSNQPQHF | TGTGCCAGTAGTTGGGGACAGGGGCCAAGCAATCAGCCCCAGCATTTT
TRBD2 | TRBJ2-3 | . | TRBV29-1 | CSVEDRQRGGGTDTQYF | TGCAGCGTTGAAGATCGGCAAAGGGGAGGGGGCACAGATACGCAGTATTTT
. | TRBJ1-3 | . | TRBV2 | CASTPQISGNTIYF | TGTGCCAGCACCCCGCAGATCTCTGGAAACACCATATATTTT
TRBD2 | TRBJ2-2 | . | TRBV6-5 | CASSYATSATGELFF | TGTGCCAGCAGTTACGCGACTAGCGCCACCGGGGAGCTGTTTTTT
. | TRBJ1-2 | . | TRBV5-6 | CASSLVGQSYGGYTF | TGTGCCAGCAGCTTGGTGGGGCAGTCGTACGGTGGCTACACCTTC
. | TRBJ1-2 | . | TRBV6-5 | CASSYDSLYGYTF | TGTGCCAGCAGTTATGACAGCCTCTATGGCTACACCTTC
TRBD2 | TRBJ2-3 | . | TRBV11-3 | CASSFGGLATDTQYF | TGTGCCAGCAGCTTTGGGGGACTAGCGACAGATACGCAGTATTTT
TRBD1 | TRBJ2-1 | . | TRBV29-1 | CSVRDRGYNEQFF | TGCAGCGTCCGGGACAGGGGCTACAATGAGCAGTTCTTC
. | TRBJ2-3 | . | TRBV10-1 | CASSDGRASTDTQYF | TGCGCCAGCAGTGACGGCAGGGCTAGCACAGATACGCAGTATTTT
. | TRBJ2-3 | . | TRBV9 | CASSGATSTDTQYF | TGTGCCAGCAGCGGGGCCACTAGCACAGATACGCAGTATTTT
TRBD1 | TRBJ2-7 | . | TRBV5-4 | CASSDPGQGHEQYF | TGTGCCAGCAGCGATCCGGGACAGGGCCACGAGCAGTACTTC
. | TRBJ2-2 | . | TRBV27 | CASRFEAAMNTGELFF | TGTGCCAGCAGATTTGAAGCGGCGATGAACACCGGGGAGCTGTTTTTT
. | TRBJ1-1 | . | TRBV30 | CAWTGEYKAFF | TGTGCCTGGACCGGGGAATATAAGGCTTTCTTT
. | TRBJ2-2 | . | TRBV7-2 | CASSLAVGNTGELFF | TGTGCCAGCAGCTTAGCGGTCGGTAACACCGGGGAGCTGTTTTTT
. | TRBJ1-2 | . | TRBV16 | CASSQSGQGSGYTF | TGTGCCAGCAGCCAATCGGGGCAGGGGTCTGGCTACACCTTC
. | TRBJ2-3 | . | TRBV6-1 | CASGAQGISTDTQYF | TGTGCCAGCGGGGCCCAGGGTATAAGCACAGATACGCAGTATTTT
TRBD1 | TRBJ1-2 | . | TRBV18 | CASSPREAGTGVYGYTF | TGTGCCAGCTCACCACGGGAGGCGGGTACAGGGGTATATGGCTACACCTTC
. | TRBJ2-3 | . | TRBV5-1 | CASSLEWGRTDTQYF | TGCGCCAGCAGCTTGGAGTGGGGCCGCACAGATACGCAGTATTTT
TRBD1 | TRBJ1-3 | . | TRBV4-2 | CASSQRGGRGLGNTIYF | TGTGCCAGCAGCCAACGTGGGGGCAGGGGGCTAGGAAACACCATATATTTT
. | TRBJ1-1 | . | TRBV15 | CATSRGQLNTEAFF | TGTGCCACCAGCAGAGGACAGCTGAACACTGAAGCTTTCTTT
. | TRBJ2-1 | . | TRBV5-6 | CASSLQVTYNEQFF | TGTGCCAGCAGCTTGCAGGTCACCTACAATGAGCAGTTCTTC
. | TRBJ1-5 | . | TRBV6-6 | CASSYRGWSEPQHF | TGTGCCAGCAGTTACAGAGGGTGGAGTGAGCCCCAGCATTTT
TRBD1 | TRBJ2-6 | . | TRBV7-9 | CASTGTGAGANVLTF | TGTGCCAGCACCGGGACAGGGGCTGGGGCCAACGTCCTGACTTTC
TRBD2 | TRBJ2-5 | . | TRBV2 | CASSRGLAQETQYF | TGTGCCAGCAGTCGGGGACTAGCCCAAGAGACCCAGTACTTC
TRBD1 | TRBJ2-7 | . | TRBV5-6 | CASSKGQGRYEQYF | TGTGCCAGCAGCAAAGGACAGGGGAGGTACGAGCAGTACTTC
TRBD2 | TRBJ2-1 | . | TRBV11-2 | CASRTSSGKSYNEQFF | TGTGCCAGCAGGACGTCTAGCGGGAAGTCCTACAATGAGCAGTTCTTC
. | TRBJ2-7 | . | TRBV5-1 | CASSLYEQYF | TGCGCCAGCAGCCTCTACGAGCAGTACTTC
TRBD2 | TRBJ2-1 | . | TRBV4-1 | CASSSGLAGGPGSHNEQFF | TGCGCCAGCAGCTCCGGACTAGCGGGAGGGCCAGGGTCCCACAATGAGCAGTTCTTC
. | TRBJ2-5 | . | TRBV7-2 | CASSLVTGGGETQYF | TGTGCCAGCAGCTTAGTCACCGGGGGTGGGGAGACCCAGTACTTC
. | TRBJ2-3 | . | TRBV5-4 | CASSFGSSRLPTDTQYF | TGTGCCAGCAGCTTTGGTTCTTCCAGGCTACCCACAGATACGCAGTATTTT
. | TRBJ1-2 | . | TRBV30 | CAWRRGGSLAYGYTF | TGTGCCTGGAGGAGGGGGGGCTCACTCGCCTATGGCTACACCTTC
. | TRBJ1-1 | . | TRBV19 | CASSAWLGGYSEAFF | TGTGCCAGTAGTGCCTGGCTGGGAGGGTACTCTGAAGCTTTCTTT
TRBD2 | TRBJ2-1 | . | TRBV27 | CASSRRTSGGINEQFF | TGTGCCAGCAGTCGAAGGACTAGCGGGGGAATCAATGAGCAGTTCTTC
. | TRBJ1-3 | . | TRBV6-1 | CASSRTTSGNTIYF | TGTGCCAGCTCCAGGACAACCTCTGGAAACACCATATATTTT